Listed below are T cell receptor beta chains from one sample, sequenced in a study of T cell responses to AZD1222 COVID-19 vaccine. Clones were sequenced by immunoSEQ multiplex PCR, and TCRdb holds only the in-frame ones, with some missing. The repertoire holds more than 85,000 clones, with 80% to 90% as singletons. The sample in question was peripheral blood, obtained on day 0 of AZD1222 vaccination. Source of these receptors: an adult in good health. Each CDR3 is given with its conserved first and last residue. The D gene is left open where the match is weak. Rows may omit the clone size; those that give it use once, few, many or a size class.

cdr3_nt cdr3_aa cdr3_length j_call clone_size d_call v_call
TGCGCCAGCAGCCAATACAGGGGGGGCAATCAGCCCCAGCATTTT CASSQYRGGNQPQHF 15 TRBJ1-5 . TRBD1 TRBV4-3
TGTGCCAGTAGTCCTGGGTCGCCGTCGGGGGAGCAGTACTTC CASSPGSPSGEQYF 14 TRBJ2-7 . . TRBV19
TGTGCCAGCAGTTACTCGAGAGGGAGGGCGAGTGAGCAGTTCTTC CASSYSRGRASEQFF 15 TRBJ2-1 . TRBD2 TRBV6-5
TGCGCCAGCAGCACGACCGGAACCAAGTACTTC CASSTTGTKYF 11 TRBJ2-7 . . TRBV5-1
TGTGCCAGCAGTTACTGGACAGGGGGCAGGGAGCAGTACTTC CASSYWTGGREQYF 14 TRBJ2-7 . TRBD1 TRBV6-2/TRBV6-3
TGTGCCAGTAGTATTGGCAGAACCTATGGCTACACCTTC CASSIGRTYGYTF 13 TRBJ1-2 . . TRBV19
TGTGCCAGCTCACCAGTTCAGGGTCGTTATGGCTACACCTTC CASSPVQGRYGYTF 14 TRBJ1-2 . . TRBV18
TGTGCCTGGAGTGCGTCAAATCGTCTTCTGTTTTTT CAWSASNRLLFF 12 TRBJ2-2 . . TRBV30
TGTGCCAGCAGCCCCCACGGCGGAAATTCACCCCTCCACTTT CASSPHGGNSPLHF 14 TRBJ1-6 once . TRBV9
TGTGCCAGCAGCCTGTTGGGGTTCAATTCACCCCTCCACTTT CASSLLGFNSPLHF 14 TRBJ1-6 . . TRBV7-9
TGCGCCAGCAGCCCGAGGACAGGGGGCTGGAACACTGAAGCTTTCTTT CASSPRTGGWNTEAFF 16 TRBJ1-1 . TRBD1 TRBV5-1
TGTGCCAGCTCACCGAATGGGCAGTACAATCAGCCCCAGCATTTT CASSPNGQYNQPQHF 15 TRBJ1-5 . . TRBV18
TGTGCCAGCAGCTCCCGACAGGGAAGGGTGTTTTTT CASSSRQGRVFF 12 TRBJ1-4 . TRBD1 TRBV7-9
TGTGCCAGCGGGCTGGTTGAGACCCAGTACTTC CASGLVETQYF 11 TRBJ2-5 once . TRBV7-6
TGTGCCAGCAGAGACAGAGACCCCGGGACACCGAACACTGAAGCTTTCTTT CASRDRDPGTPNTEAFF 17 TRBJ1-1 . . TRBV2
TGTGCCAGCAGTGAAGCGCGTGGGGATCTCTGGAAAAGGAAAGGGTTT CASSEARGDLWKRKGF 16 TRBJ1-3 . . TRBV6-1
TGTGCCAGCAGCCTGGACAGGAATCTCAACCGGCCCCAGCATTTT CASSLDRNLNRPQHF 15 TRBJ1-5 . TRBD1 TRBV7-2
TGTGCCAGCAGCCGAGGACAGGGGGTTTATACTGAAGCTTTCTTT CASSRGQGVYTEAFF 15 TRBJ1-1 . TRBD1 TRBV11-1
TGTGCCATCAAGGGACACAGAGATGGAAACACCATATATTTT CAIKGHRDGNTIYF 14 TRBJ1-3 once . TRBV10-3
TGTGCCAGCAGCTCCCGGACTACCGCCTCGGGTGAGCAGTTCTTC CASSSRTTASGEQFF 15 TRBJ2-1 . . TRBV7-9
TGTGCCAGCAGCGTTAGTGGGACAGGGGGCGAGCAGTACTTC CASSVSGTGGEQYF 14 TRBJ2-7 . TRBD1 TRBV9
TGTGCCAGTAGTGTGAGCGGGGATGCAACTAATGAAAAACTGTTTTTT CASSVSGDATNEKLFF 16 TRBJ1-4 once . TRBV19
TGTGCCAGCAGGGGAGGCGGGGTTCAGAAACATTCGAACACTGAAGCTTTCTTT CASRGGGVQKHSNTEAFF 18 TRBJ1-1 . . TRBV2
TGTGCCAGCAGCTTATGGAAACAGGGTGACACTGAAGCTTTCTTT CASSLWKQGDTEAFF 15 TRBJ1-1 . . TRBV7-2
TGTGCCAGCAGACCTACAGGGGCAAACTACGAGCAGTACTTC CASRPTGANYEQYF 14 TRBJ2-7 . TRBD1 TRBV6-5
TGTGCCAGCAGTGGGAGGGGGCTCGGAGTAAGCAATCAGCCCCAGCATTTT CASSGRGLGVSNQPQHF 17 TRBJ1-5 . TRBD1 TRBV6-2/TRBV6-3
TGTGCCAGCTCACCATTGGACAGGGGGCGGCCTTCCGTCAATCAGCCCCAGCATTTT CASSPLDRGRPSVNQPQHF 19 TRBJ1-5 few TRBD1 TRBV18
TGTGCCAGCAGCTTTGGGACAGGGGGGGCTAACTATGGCTACACCTTC CASSFGTGGANYGYTF 16 TRBJ1-2 few TRBD1 TRBV5-6
TGTGCCAGTAGCCGGTACGGGAGGTATAATTCACCCCTCCACTTT CASSRYGRYNSPLHF 15 TRBJ1-6 few . TRBV19
TGTGCCAGCAGCCAAGTTCTTGGCCCTATGAACACTGAAGCTTTCTTT CASSQVLGPMNTEAFF 16 TRBJ1-1 . . TRBV3-1/TRBV3-2
TGTGCCAGTAGTAGCCAGAGTAATGAAAAACTGTTTTTT CASSSQSNEKLFF 13 TRBJ1-4 few . TRBV19
TGTGCCAGCATTAGCTCCGGGTTGTTTTACGAGCAGTACTTC CASISSGLFYEQYF 14 TRBJ2-7 . . TRBV5-8
TGCAGCGTTCGGGACGGTAACACTGAAGCTTTCTTT CSVRDGNTEAFF 12 TRBJ1-1 . . TRBV29-1
TGTGCCAGCAGTCTAACAGAGAACTATGGCTACACCTTC CASSLTENYGYTF 13 TRBJ1-2 . . TRBV12-3/TRBV12-4
TGCGCCAGCAGCCCAACTATGAACCTCCCCGGGGAGCTGTTTTTT CASSPTMNLPGELFF 15 TRBJ2-2 . . TRBV5-1
TGCAGGACAGGTGCGGGCACTGAAGCTTTCTTT CRTGAGTEAFF 11 TRBJ1-1 . . TRBV20-1
TGCGCCAGCAGCTTGGAGCACAGACAGCAGTTCTTC CASSLEHRQQFF 12 TRBJ2-1 once . TRBV5-1
TGCGCCAGCAGCTTGGTTCGTGAACCCTACGAGCAGTACTTC CASSLVREPYEQYF 14 TRBJ2-7 . . TRBV5-1
TGTGCCAGTAGTATAACCGGGGACCCCTCCTATAATTCACCCCTCCACTTT CASSITGDPSYNSPLHF 17 TRBJ1-6 few . TRBV19
TGTGCCATCAGCCTATTCCCGGGACAGAACTATGGCTACACCTTC CAISLFPGQNYGYTF 15 TRBJ1-2 . TRBD1 TRBV10-3
TGTGCCAGCAGCTTGACCTCAGGGTTGGGCAATCAGCCCCAGCATTTT CASSLTSGLGNQPQHF 16 TRBJ1-5 . . TRBV5-6
TGTGCCAGCAGCTTCACCTACTCTGGAAACACCATATATTTT CASSFTYSGNTIYF 14 TRBJ1-3 . . TRBV13
TGTGCCAGCAGCTTGGGGGGCCAGCCATACTACGAGCAGTACTTC CASSLGGQPYYEQYF 15 TRBJ2-7 once . TRBV5-4
TGTGCCAGCAGTCCGGGGGTGACTAATGAAAAACTGTTTTTT CASSPGVTNEKLFF 14 TRBJ1-4 . . TRBV6-5
TGTGCCAGCAGCTTAGACAATGAGCAGTTCTTC CASSLDNEQFF 11 TRBJ2-1 . . TRBV7-9
TGCGCCAGCAGCTTGGCCGGGATTTTGAACACTGAAGCTTTCTTT CASSLAGILNTEAFF 15 TRBJ1-1 once . TRBV5-1
TGTGCCAGCACAAGACAGGGCTCCGGAAACACCATATATTTT CASTRQGSGNTIYF 14 TRBJ1-3 few TRBD1 TRBV7-9
TGTGCCAGCAGCTTGAAGGGACAGGAGGGGGATACGCAGTATTTT CASSLKGQEGDTQYF 15 TRBJ2-3 . TRBD1 TRBV5-5
TGTGCCAGCAGCCAAGATGGGGGACAGGGAGCTTTCTTT CASSQDGGQGAFF 13 TRBJ1-1 few TRBD1 TRBV14
TGTGCCAGCAGTTTTTCCTGGGGAGAGACCCAGTACTTC CASSFSWGETQYF 13 TRBJ2-5 . . TRBV12-3/TRBV12-4
TGTGCCAGCGGCCGGGGCCGAGAAGCTTTCTTT CASGRGREAFF 11 TRBJ1-1 . . TRBV28
TGTGCCAGCAGCTTATCCTATGCGGCGGGGGCCGTTGTAAATGAGCAGTTCTTC CASSLSYAAGAVVNEQFF 18 TRBJ2-1 once . TRBV13
TGTGCCAGCTCACAATGGGATACTCTGAACACTGAAGCTTTCTTT CASSQWDTLNTEAFF 15 TRBJ1-1 . . TRBV18
TGTGCCAGCTCACCAGGGGTGGGTGAGCAGTTCTTC CASSPGVGEQFF 12 TRBJ2-1 . . TRBV18
TGCGCCAGCAGCCAAGAAAGGCCGAGCACCGGGGAGCTGTTTTTT CASSQERPSTGELFF 15 TRBJ2-2 . . TRBV4-3
TGTGCCACCAGCAACAGGGTGTCGTCCCTACAAGAGACCCAGTACTTC CATSNRVSSLQETQYF 16 TRBJ2-5 . . TRBV15
TGTGCCAGTAGTATCACAGGGGGCGAGTTTGGCTACACCTTC CASSITGGEFGYTF 14 TRBJ1-2 . TRBD1 TRBV19